Listed below are T cell receptor beta chains from one sample, sequenced in a study of blood T cells in healthy people across ages. MiXCR, run by TCRdb on the 5' RACE reads, gives a single entry per CDR3 protein. The sample records about 620,000 distinct CDR3 sequences, approximately 52% being singletons. Sequencing was performed on blood. The receptors shown here come from a woman of 80 years or more in good health. Each CDR3 is given with its conserved first and last residue. D genes are given only for firm matches. Some rows have no size entry. The others give once, few or many, or a class for an expanded clone.

V gene: TRBV7-2; J gene: TRBJ2-7; D gene: TRBD2; clone size: -; CDR3 DNA: TGTGCCGGCAGCCTGGGACTAGCGGGACTTTACGAGCAGTACTTC; CDR3 protein: CAGSLGLAGLYEQYF
V gene: TRBV28; J gene: TRBJ1-5; D gene: -; clone size: -; CDR3 DNA: TGTGCCAGCAGACGGGACCGCGACTATAGCAATCAGCCCCAGCATTTT; CDR3 protein: CASRRDRDYSNQPQHF
V gene: TRBV12-3/TRBV12-4; J gene: TRBJ2-3; D gene: -; clone size: -; CDR3 DNA: TGTGCCAGCAGTCCCGACCGACGAGCAGATACGCAGTATTTT; CDR3 protein: CASSPDRRADTQYF
V gene: TRBV7-9; J gene: TRBJ2-3; D gene: -; clone size: -; CDR3 DNA: TGTGCCAGCACAGACGCAGATACGCAGTATTTT; CDR3 protein: CASTDADTQYF
V gene: TRBV14; J gene: TRBJ2-1; D gene: -; clone size: -; CDR3 DNA: TGTGCCAGCAGCTTTCGACCGCCGAGCTCCTACAATGAGCAGTTCTTC; CDR3 protein: CASSFRPPSSYNEQFF
V gene: TRBV29-1; J gene: TRBJ2-5; D gene: -; clone size: -; CDR3 DNA: TGCAGCGTTGAAGATTGGGAGTCCCGAGAGACCCAGTACTTC; CDR3 protein: CSVEDWESRETQYF
V gene: TRBV5-6; J gene: TRBJ2-5; D gene: -; clone size: many; CDR3 DNA: TGTGCCAGCAGCTTGGATCCCCAGCCCCGGGAGACCCAGTACTTC; CDR3 protein: CASSLDPQPRETQYF
V gene: TRBV20-1; J gene: TRBJ2-1; D gene: -; clone size: -; CDR3 DNA: TGCAGTGCGCTCCTGAAATACAATGAGCAGTTCTTC; CDR3 protein: CSALLKYNEQFF
V gene: TRBV29-1; J gene: TRBJ2-3; D gene: -; clone size: -; CDR3 DNA: TGCAGCGCCGGAGGTTTGAGCAGGCGCACAGATACGCAGTATTTT; CDR3 protein: CSAGGLSRRTDTQYF
V gene: TRBV5-1; J gene: TRBJ2-1; D gene: -; clone size: -; CDR3 DNA: TGCGCCAGCAGCTACTACGATGAGCAGTTCTTC; CDR3 protein: CASSYYDEQFF
V gene: TRBV12-3/TRBV12-4; J gene: TRBJ2-1; D gene: TRBD2; clone size: -; CDR3 DNA: TGTGCCAGCAGCCTTAGGACTAGCGGGCCTTTATCCCTCTCCTACAATGAGCAGTTCTTC; CDR3 protein: CASSLRTSGPLSLSYNEQFF
V gene: TRBV6-2/TRBV6-3; J gene: TRBJ2-7; D gene: -; clone size: -; CDR3 DNA: TGTGCCAGCAGGAGGCCCCATCTGGGAGGCGAGCAGTACTTC; CDR3 protein: CASRRPHLGGEQYF